This T cell receptor (beta chain) was retrieved from a study of CD8 T cells in Susac syndrome. Study findings and constraints: It was acknowledged in the study that the number of individuals who were included in its TCR sequencing and HLA analysis was relatively small.

As concerns this clonotype: Antigen unknown.

Random hexamers primed reverse transcription of about 0.45 to 1 ug RNA. It was immunoSEQ multiplex PCR that amplified TCR beta CDR3 across 54 Vbeta and 13 Jbeta. MiXCR, applied by TCRdb to the immunoSEQ multiplex PCR reads, yields one record per CDR3 protein. The profile covers about 280,000 distinct CDR3 sequences, with 85% appearing a single time and approximately 0.12% taken by the ten largest. The ends were cut back, 0 bases at V and 5 bases at J, with 7 bases in the middle. CDR1 and CDR2 (germline): SGHVS, FQNEAQ. CDR3 length equals 13 residues. Sequencing of TCR beta was performed on blood CD8+ T cells and on blood CD4+ T cells.

The rearrangement links TRBV7-8 to TRBJ2-5; D remains unclear. The receptor was isolated from a human donor with multiple sclerosis. Sequenced material: CD8+ T cells from PBMCs. CDR3: CASSLALWETQYF. CDR3 DNA sequence: TGTGCCAGCAGCTTAGCGCTATGGGAGACCCAGTACTTC.